Following are 8 T cell receptor beta chains from one sample sequenced in a study of cytomegalovirus exposure and HLA in healthy donors. In the PCR, 60 Vbeta and 13 Jbeta primers were used. Assay used: immunoSEQ multiplex PCR; TCRdb lists only in-frame clones, some missing. This table has under 200,000 clones, around 68% appearing once. Sequenced: PBMCs. The receptors originated from a man aged 45-60 years in good health and CMV-seronegative.

This clone was seen only a few times. The chain employs TRBV6-1 and TRBJ1-6, with a tentative D call TRBD1 (5 bases). Trimming shortened V by 0 bases and J by 7 bases, and 10 bases separated the two germline ends. CDR1 and CDR2 from the germline V gene are MNHNS and SASEGT. This CDR3 contains 15 residues. The CDR3 loop reads CASSEASGWNSPLHF. DNA for the CDR3: TGTGCCAGCAGTGAAGCTTCAGGGTGGAATTCACCCCTCCACTTT.

The V and J genes are TRBV5-1 and TRBJ1-5; D possibly corresponds to TRBD1 (5 bases). Germline CDR1 reads SGHRS; CDR2 reads YFSETQ. The V end was cut by 4 bases, the J end by 8 bases, with 16 bases between. The CDR3 is 14 amino acids. CDR3 sequence reads: CASSGGADGEPQHF. In DNA, the CDR3 is TGCGCCAGCAGCGGCGGGGCCGACGGGGAGCCCCAGCATTTT. The entire variable domain, with the rest obtained from reference TRBV5-1 and TRBJ1-5, is as follows: KAGVTQTPRYLIKTRGQQVTLSCSPISGHRSVSWYQQTPGQGLQFLFEYFSETQRNKGNFPGRFSGRQFSNSRSEMNVSTLELGDSALYLCASSGGADGEPQHFGDGTRLSIL.

The sample holds a few counts of this clone. The chain links TRBV4-3 to TRBJ1-2, with a possible D match to TRBD1 (5 bases). Germline CDR1 reads LGHNA; CDR2 reads YSLEER. Trimming removed 0 bases from V and 2 bases from J, with 7 bases in between. The CDR3 runs 14 residues. CDR3 sequence reads: CASSQENRNYGYTF. For the CDR3, the DNA is TGCGCCAGCAGCCAAGAAAACAGGAACTATGGCTACACCTTC.

The chain joins TRBV18 to TRBJ2-5, with 7 bases lining up with TRBD2. V lost 3 bases to trimming and J lost 7 bases; unmatched junction nucleotides: 8. In germline, CDR1 is KGHSH, CDR2 LQKENI. The CDR3 is made up of 14 amino acids. The chain's CDR3 is CASSPQGGEATQYF. The DNA for the CDR3 is TGTGCCAGCTCACCCCAGGGAGGGGAGGCGACCCAGTACTTC.

The chain employs TRBV7-8 and TRBJ1-1; D remains unclear. Trimming removed 2 bases at V and 6 bases at J, with 4 bases between. This CDR3 comprises 11 residues. Per the germline V gene, CDR1 is SGHVS and CDR2 is FQNEAQ. The CDR3 here is CASSLTAEAFF. CDR3 nucleotide sequence: TGTGCCAGCAGCTTAACAGCTGAAGCTTTCTTT. Full variable domain (rest looked up from reference TRBV7-8 and TRBJ1-1): GAGVSQSPRYKVAKRGQDVALRCDPISGHVSLFWYQQALGQGPEFLTYFQNEAQLDKSGLPSDRFFAERPEGSVSTLKIQRTQQEDSAVYLCASSLTAEAFFGQGTRLTVV.

V and J are TRBV27 and TRBJ2-1; 7 bases map to TRBD1. Germline CDR1 MNHEY, CDR2 SMNVEV (reference sequence). The CDR3 has 18 amino acids. J gave up 2 bases and V 2 bases, and 12 bases lay outside the gene matches. The CDR3 spells CASSLKGRRQGTYNEQFF. CDR3 in DNA: TGTGCCAGCAGTTTAAAGGGTCGGAGACAGGGAACCTACAATGAGCAGTTCTTC.

V gene TRBV5-8 combines with J gene TRBJ2-7, with 9 bases that match TRBD1. V was clipped by 6 bases and J by 0 bases; unmatched bases: 10. CDR3 length equals 16 residues. Germline CDR1 reads SGHTS; CDR2 reads YDEGEE. The chain's CDR3 is CASTLGDRAFSYEQYF. CDR3 nucleotide sequence: TGTGCCAGCACCCTCGGGGACAGGGCCTTCTCCTACGAGCAGTACTTC.

The chain joins TRBV6-4 to TRBJ1-2; TRBD1 matches at 7 bases. V was clipped by 4 bases and J by 2 bases; unmatched bases: 7. The CDR3 spans 15 residues. Germline CDR1 is MRHNA and CDR2 is SNTAGT. CDR3 in DNA: TGTGCCAGCAGTGTCAACTTGGACAGGAACTATGGCTACACCTTC. Translated: CASSVNLDRNYGYTF.